The next 23 T cell receptor beta chains were all read from a single sample in a study of blood T cell repertoires in COVID-19. Clones were read by immunoSEQ multiplex PCR, and TCRdb kept only the in-frame ones, dropping some. This table has around 260,000 clones, approximately 91% appearing once. The sequenced sample was peripheral blood. Receptors were obtained from a human donor in a cohort sampled during active COVID-19.

The CDR3 DNA reads as TGTGCCAGCAGCTGGGGACAGGACTACGAGCAGTACTTC. Translated: CASSWGQDYEQYF. The V gene is TRBV11-3, the J gene TRBJ2-7, with 8 positions matching TRBD1. Germline V gives CDR1 SGHNT, CDR2 YENEEA. V shed 4 bases, J shed 3 bases, and the junction held 2 bases outside the gene matches. The CDR3 length is 13 residues.

V is TRBV9 and J is TRBJ2-7; TRBD1 aligns across 9 bases. Trimming took 3 bases from V and 3 from J; bases not matched to a gene: 7. Germline V CDR1 and CDR2: SGDLS, YYNGEE. CDR3 length: 15 residues. CDR3 coding DNA: TGTGCCAGCAGCGCACCGGGACAGGGCCTCTACGAGCAGTACTTC. It codes for CASSAPGQGLYEQYF.

The chain carries TRBV7-2 and TRBJ2-7, with unresolved D. Germline CDR1 and CDR2: SGHTA and FQGNSA. V gave up 3 bases and J gave up 1 base, with 7 bases separating them. The CDR3 covers 13 residues. Here the CDR3 DNA reads TGTGCCAGCAGCTTGACACGATCCTACGAGCAGTACTTC. Residues: CASSLTRSYEQYF.

The genes are TRBV4-1 and TRBJ2-6; D is ambiguous. The CDR3 spans 16 residues. Germline CDR1 MGHRA, CDR2 YSYEKL. Trimming stripped 0 bases from V and 0 bases from J, with 6 bases between. CDR3: CASSQEYPSGANVLTF. The CDR3 region has the DNA TGCGCCAGCAGCCAAGAGTATCCCTCTGGGGCCAACGTCCTGACTTTC.

The rearrangement uses TRBV9 and TRBJ1-1; 7 bases agree with TRBD1. Trimming at V came to 4 bases and at J to 1 base, leaving 4 bases not matched to a gene. The V gene's germline CDR1 is SGDLS and CDR2 YYNGEE. The CDR3 length is 14 residues. In DNA form, the CDR3 reads TGTGCCAGCAGCTCCCGACAGGGGAACACTGAAGCTTTCTTT. Its translation is CASSSRQGNTEAFF.

The rearrangement uses TRBV19 and TRBJ1-1, with D perhaps TRBD1 (5 bases). V dropped 3 bases and J dropped 4 bases, with 9 bases sitting between them. CDR1 is LNHDA and CDR2 is SQIVND in the germline V gene (reference sequence). The CDR3 sequence is 13 residues long. CDR3 DNA sequence: TGTGCCAGTAGTATGTTGGGGGGCACTGAAGCTTTCTTT. Residues: CASSMLGGTEAFF.

J is TRBJ2-5 and V is TRBV28, with 8 bases identical to TRBD2. Trimming at V came to 6 bases and at J to 0 bases, leaving 12 bases not matched to a gene. CDR3 length: 17 residues. CDR1 and CDR2 (germline): MDHEN, SYDVKM. The CDR3 sequence: CASRGSAGAKDQETQYF. DNA of the CDR3: TGTGCCAGCAGAGGATCAGCGGGAGCAAAGGACCAAGAGACCCAGTACTTC.

This chain uses TRBV18 with TRBJ1-3, with TRBD1 matching over 7 bases. Germline V gene data show CDR1 as KGHSH and CDR2 as LQKENI. Losses at the gene ends were 6 bases for V and 2 bases for J; bases not matched to a gene: 7. This CDR3 has 15 residues. The CDR3 spells CASSQGTGAGNTIYF. Here the CDR3 DNA reads TGTGCCAGCTCTCAGGGCACAGGGGCTGGAAACACCATATATTTT.

The rearrangement joins TRBV29-1 to TRBJ2-7; 7 bases are a match to TRBD1. Germline CDR1 reads SQVTM; CDR2 reads ANQGSEA. Trimming took 3 bases from V and 0 from J; bases not matched to a gene: 2. The CDR3 totals 13 residues. The CDR3 region has the DNA TGCAGCGTTGATGGACAGGACTCCTACGAGCAGTACTTC. This encodes CSVDGQDSYEQYF.

The rearrangement links TRBV2 to TRBJ2-3, with 7 positions matching TRBD1. Trimming took 9 bases from V and 5 from J; bases not matched to a gene: 14. The CDR3 covers 15 residues. Germline V gene sequence: CDR1 SNHLY, CDR2 FYNNEI. In nucleotides, the CDR3 is TGTGCCAGTCCTAACCGGGCCGCAGGGGGAGATACGCAGTATTTT. Its translation: CASPNRAAGGDTQYF.

This chain links TRBV28 with TRBJ2-7, with D maybe TRBD2 (5 bases). V lost 6 bases and J lost 0, with 15 bases in between. Germline values: CDR1 MDHEN, CDR2 SYDVKM. The CDR3 is made up of 15 amino acids. The CDR3 loop is CASSPYAGVSYEQYF. The CDR3 bases are TGTGCCAGCAGCCCTTACGCCGGGGTCTCCTACGAGCAGTACTTC. Filled out from reference TRBV28 and TRBJ2-7, the complete variable domain reads DVKVTQSSRYLVKRTGEKVFLECVQDMDHENMFWYRQDPGLGLRLIYFSYDVKMKEKGDIPEGYSVSREKKERFSLILESASTNQTSMYLCASSPYAGVSYEQYFGPGTRLTVT.

The rearrangement uses TRBV6-2 or TRBV6-3 and TRBJ2-7; 7 nucleotides line up with TRBD1. The CDR3 is made up of 16 amino acids. Germline V CDR1 and CDR2: MNHEY, SVGEGT. V gave up 4 bases and J gave up 3 bases; unmatched junction bases: 12. The CDR3 region has the DNA TGTGCCAGCAGTTTTGACCTAGGGGGCGAGTACTACGAGCAGTACTTC. Protein: CASSFDLGGEYYEQYF.

The chain has TRBV19 and TRBJ1-2; maybe TRBD1 (5 bases). The germline V gene has CDR1 LNHDA and CDR2 SQIVND (reference sequence). The CDR3 sequence is 11 residues long. V was clipped by 7 bases and J by 7 bases, with 10 bases between them. CDR3 DNA: TGTGCCAGTATGGCCAGGGTTGGCTACACCTTC. Its translation: CASMARVGYTF. Full variable domain (outside the CDR3, taken from reference TRBV19 and TRBJ1-2): DGGITQSPKYLFRKEGQNVTLSCEQNLNHDAMYWYRQDPGQGLRLIYYSQIVNDFQKGDIAEGYSVSREKKESFPLTVTSAQKNPTAFYLCASMARVGYTFGSGTRLTVV.

The chain combines TRBV5-1 with TRBJ2-5; the D gene is possibly TRBD2 (7 bases). Germline assignment: CDR1 SGHRS and CDR2 YFSETQ. The CDR3 extends over 17 amino acids. V was cut by 2 bases and J by 0 bases, with 17 bases left in between. In DNA, the CDR3 is TGCGCCAGCAGCTTTTCGGCGGGGGCCGAAAACCAAGAGACCCAGTACTTC. Amino acids: CASSFSAGAENQETQYF.

The chain employs TRBV12-3 or TRBV12-4 and TRBJ2-4; TRBD2 is a possible D gene (5 bases). Trimming pared 6 bases from V and 8 bases from J, leaving 14 bases between. The CDR3 runs to 13 residues. The CDR3, as DNA: TGTGCCAGCAGCCTCGGACCGAGGGACATTCAGTACTTC. Translation: CASSLGPRDIQYF.

The gene calls are TRBV7-2 and TRBJ2-3, with TRBD1 matching over 9 bases. Germline CDR1 and CDR2: SGHTA and FQGNSA. Germline trimming cut 5 bases from V and 6 bases from J; bases unmatched to any gene: 9. The CDR3 is 15 residues long. CDR3 in DNA: TGTGCCAGCAGCCCGAACAGGGGGCCGGCTGATACGCAGTATTTT. Protein product: CASSPNRGPADTQYF.

This clone has a handful of counts. The CDR3 DNA follows: TGTGCCAGCAGTTACTCGAGATCGCCCAACACCGGGGAGCTGTTTTTT. Translation: CASSYSRSPNTGELFF. J is TRBJ2-2 and V is TRBV6-5; D gene unclear. The V and J ends lost 0 bases and 2 bases respectively, with 10 bases between them. The CDR3 spans 16 residues. Per germline, CDR1 MNHEY and CDR2 SVGAGI.

The gene calls are TRBV19 and TRBJ1-5; D perhaps matches TRBD1 (6 bases). Germline V gives CDR1 LNHDA, CDR2 SQIVND (reference sequence). CDR3 size: 14 residues. V was clipped by 3 bases and J by 7 bases, with 13 bases between them. This chain's CDR3 is CASSISQGGQPQHF. CDR3 coding DNA: TGTGCCAGTAGTATCTCACAGGGCGGGCAGCCCCAGCATTTT. Full variable domain (missing parts from reference TRBV19 and TRBJ1-5): DGGITQSPKYLFRKEGQNVTLSCEQNLNHDAMYWYRQDPGQGLRLIYYSQIVNDFQKGDIAEGYSVSREKKESFPLTVTSAQKNPTAFYLCASSISQGGQPQHFGDGTRLSIL.

The V gene is TRBV28, the J gene TRBJ2-7; perhaps TRBD2 as D (6 bases). Germline assignment: CDR1 MDHEN and CDR2 SYDVKM. V lost 4 bases and J 0 bases, leaving 13 bases between the germline ends. CDR3 length: 15 residues. DNA for the CDR3: TGTGCCAGCAGTTGGAGGGGATCGCTCTCCTACGAGCAGTACTTC. It yields the protein CASSWRGSLSYEQYF.

In its sample, this clone was seen a few times. V is TRBV5-5 and J is TRBJ1-1; D uncertain. The germline V gene encodes CDR1 SGHKS and CDR2 YYEKEE (reference sequence). Trimming pared 2 bases from V and 4 bases from J, leaving 9 bases between. The CDR3 has 13 amino acids. This CDR3 is CASSFRSSTEAFF. CDR3 coding DNA: TGTGCCAGCAGCTTTAGGAGTTCCACTGAAGCTTTCTTT.

This clone was picked up one time. The chain couples TRBV27 to TRBJ2-6; D remains unclear. From germline, CDR1 is MNHEY and CDR2 SMNVEV (reference sequence). V dropped 0 bases and J dropped 0 bases, with 9 bases sitting between them. The CDR3 has 17 residues. CDR3 nucleotides: TGTGCCAGCAGTTTATCGGGCACCAGCTCTGGGGCCAACGTCCTGACTTTC. Amino acid sequence: CASSLSGTSSGANVLTF.

The chain uses TRBV21-1 and TRBJ2-7; the table calls TRBD2, which could not be checked here. TRBV21-1 is a pseudogene segment. The CDR3 sequence is 16 residues long. The CDR3 sequence: CASTSFLEESNYEQYF. The DNA for the CDR3 is TGTGCCAGCACCTCCTTCTTGGAGGAGAGTAACTACGAGCAGTACTTC.

About this clone: The same CDR3 also results from other DNA sequences found in this sample. J is TRBJ2-3 and V is TRBV7-2; 8 nucleotides agree with TRBD2. The CDR3 totals 14 residues. V was clipped by 2 bases and J by 5 bases; unmatched bases: 3. CDR1 and CDR2 (germline): SGHTA, FQGNSA. The CDR3 region is CASSLPGGRDTQYF. The DNA for the CDR3 is TGTGCCAGCAGCTTACCGGGGGGGCGAGATACGCAGTATTTT. The whole variable domain, remainder taken from reference TRBV7-2 and TRBJ2-3, is GAGVSQSPSNKVTEKGKDVELRCDPISGHTALYWYRQSLGQGLEFLIYFQGNSAPDKSGLPSDRFSAERTGGSVSTLTIQRTQQEDSAVYLCASSLPGGRDTQYFGPGTRLTVL.